The 10 T cell receptor beta chains in this list originate from one sample, sequenced in a study of graft-versus-host responses after intestinal transplantation. The antigens for these receptors are not known. The repertoire was sequenced with immunoSEQ multiplex PCR; TCRdb's copy has only in-frame clones and lacks some. The data show tens of thousands of clones, with 90% seen just once and less than 5% held by the top ten. Material: unstimulated CD8+ T cells sorted from spleen or lymph node cells, obtained before transplant. The source is a human donor who was the organ donor for an intestinal transplant.

This chain connects TRBV7-9 to TRBJ1-2, with D uncertain. This CDR3 is built from 14 residues. Trimming cost V 1 base and J 4 bases, with 10 bases left between them. Germline lookup yields CDR1 SEHNR and CDR2 FQNEAQ (reference sequence). The CDR3 reads CASSLEAGSYGYTF. The DNA of the CDR3 is TGTGCCAGCAGCTTAGAAGCAGGATCCTATGGCTACACCTTC. Combining the CDR3 with reference TRBV7-9 and TRBJ1-2 gives the whole variable domain DTGVSQNPRHKITKRGQNVTFRCDPISEHNRLYWYRQTLGQGPEFLTYFQNEAQLEKSRLLSDRFSAERPKGSFSTLEIQRTEQGDSAMYLCASSLEAGSYGYTFGSGTRLTVV.

This chain joins TRBV18 and TRBJ1-1; 7 positions match TRBD1. CDR1 and CDR2 from the germline V gene are KGHSH and LQKENI. CDR3 length: 15 residues. The V segment lost 5 bases and the J segment 1 base; nucleotides outside the gene matches: 7. The CDR3 region has the DNA TGTGCCAGCTCATCTACGGGACAGCGGAACACTGAAGCTTTCTTT. Residues: CASSSTGQRNTEAFF.

The rearrangement joins TRBV5-4 to TRBJ2-3; TRBD1 agrees at 8 bases. CDR3 size: 15 residues. Germline V gene lookup returns CDR1 SGHNT and CDR2 YYREEE (reference sequence). Losses at the gene ends were 2 bases for V and 7 bases for J; bases not matched to a gene: 9. CDR3 in DNA: TGTGCCAGCAGCTTCTCCGGGACAGGACCGTATACGCAGTATTTT. It specifies CASSFSGTGPYTQYF.

The gene calls are TRBV9 and TRBJ2-5; TRBD2 agrees at 7 bases. Trimming cost V 4 bases and J 3 bases; bases outside gene matches: 6. CDR3 length: 14 residues. The germline V gene encodes CDR1 SGDLS and CDR2 YYNGEE. As DNA, the CDR3 is TGTGCCAGCAGCCCCGGGGGAGGGAAAGAGACCCAGTACTTC. It specifies CASSPGGGKETQYF.

On this clone itself: The same CDR3 can be traced to other DNA sequences in this sample. CDR3 residues: CASSHGRADVSGYTF. The CDR3 DNA reads TGCGCCAGCAGCCACGGGAGGGCCGACGTATCGGGCTACACCTTC. This chain joins TRBV4-3 and TRBJ1-2; D gene unclear. Between the trimmed V and J ends, which lost 3 bases and 8 bases, there was a span of 19 bases. Germline V lookup: CDR1 LGHNA, CDR2 YSLEER. There are 15 residues in the CDR3.

The chain carries TRBV11-3 and TRBJ2-2; possibly TRBD2 for D (5 bases). The V end was cut by 2 bases, the J end by 6 bases, with 10 bases between. Looked up from germline, CDR1 is SGHNT and CDR2 is YENEEA. CDR3 size: 14 residues. The CDR3 reads CASSLTPSPGELFF. The CDR3 DNA reads as TGTGCCAGCAGCTTAACCCCTAGCCCCGGGGAGCTGTTTTTT.

The gene calls are TRBV7-8 and TRBJ2-2; perhaps TRBD1 as D (6 bases). CDR3 length: 14 amino acids. CDR1 SGHVS and CDR2 FQNEAQ come from the germline V gene. Trimming pared 3 bases from V and 6 bases from J, leaving 11 bases between. The CDR3 loop is CASSLSGVAGELFF. CDR3 bases: TGTGCCAGCAGCTTGTCAGGGGTCGCCGGGGAGCTGTTTTTT.

This chain connects TRBV2 to TRBJ2-7; 7 bases are a match to TRBD1. CDR1 and CDR2 (germline): SNHLY, FYNNEI. The V gene end was trimmed by 5 bases and the J gene end by 4 bases; junction bases not matched to a gene: 14. The CDR3 runs to 16 residues. The CDR3 protein is CASSQSDRSAPYEQYV. In nucleotides, the CDR3 is TGTGCCAGCAGTCAATCGGACAGGTCGGCCCCGTACGAGCAGTACGTC.

The rearrangement joins TRBV28 to TRBJ1-1; maybe TRBD1 (6 bases). The CDR3 runs to 14 residues. The germline CDR1 and CDR2 sequences are MDHEN and SYDVKM. The V and J ends lost 6 bases and 5 bases respectively, with 16 bases between them. The chain's CDR3 is CASRIRGGVTEAFF. Written as DNA, the CDR3 is TGTGCCAGCAGGATTAGGGGGGGGGTTACTGAAGCTTTCTTT.

The rearrangement joins TRBV4-1 to TRBJ1-1; D perhaps matches TRBD1 (6 bases). This CDR3 is 15 amino acids long. Trimming pared 4 bases from V and 5 bases from J, leaving 17 bases between. Germline lookup yields CDR1 MGHRA and CDR2 YSYEKL. The CDR3 coding sequence is TGCGCCAGCAGCCCAAGGGCCCAGACAGGTACTGAAGCTTTCTTT. This codes for CASSPRAQTGTEAFF.